Each of the 5 T cell receptor beta chains below was sequenced from the same sample in a study of STAT5B mutations in CD4+ large granular lymphocyte leukemia (dated 2022 in TCRdb). Library construction relied on the immunoSEQ multiplex PCR assay. TCRdb retrieved this table from immuneACCESS and kept in-frame rearrangements only. Not all clones are present; in checked studies, unresolved V genes account for under half, and no reason is known for the remainder. The sample table contains about 34,000 clones; only one count was recorded for about 91% of them. The ten largest make up roughly 0.95% of the sample. The sample taken for sequencing was CD4+ T cells from blood buffy coats. The source of these receptors is a human donor in good health.

This clone has a single count. J is TRBJ2-6 and V is TRBV5-1, with unresolved D. This CDR3 comprises 15 residues. V was clipped by 2 bases and J by 2 bases, with 8 bases between them. Per germline, CDR1 SGHRS and CDR2 YFSETQ. In DNA form, the CDR3 reads TGCGCCAGCAGCTTTTCCAGGACTGGGGCCAACGTCCTGACTTTC. Translation: CASSFSRTGANVLTF.

The chain links TRBV27 to TRBJ2-7; a weak D match, TRBD1 (5 bases). Trimming took 4 bases from V and 3 from J, leaving 25 bases between them. Germline CDR1 reads MNHEY; CDR2 reads SMNVEV (reference sequence). The CDR3 has 18 residues. CDR3 sequence: CASSSSQEVRRRLYEQYF. DNA for the CDR3: TGTGCCAGCAGTTCATCACAGGAAGTCCGGCGCCGTCTCTACGAGCAGTACTTC.

The rearrangement uses TRBV5-6 and TRBJ2-5, with D unresolved. Germline V gene sequence: CDR1 SGHDT, CDR2 YYEEEE. With 2 bases removed from V and 2 bases from J, the gap between germline ends came to 10 bases. The length of the CDR3 is 14 residues. The CDR3 nucleotides are TGTGCCAGCAGCTTTAACCATCTTCAAGAGACCCAGTACTTC. Protein product: CASSFNHLQETQYF.

This sequence joins TRBV5-1 and TRBJ1-2; no definite D call. Trimming shortened V by 0 bases and J by 1 base, and 4 bases separated the two germline ends. The germline V gene has CDR1 SGHRS and CDR2 YFSETQ. The CDR3 length is 13 residues. The CDR3: CASSLDSNYGYTF. DNA of the CDR3: TGCGCCAGCAGCTTGGACAGTAACTATGGCTACACCTTC.

This chain uses TRBV5-8 with TRBJ2-7; D is ambiguous. V was clipped by 0 bases and J by 6 bases, with 16 bases between them. Germline loops: CDR1 SGHTS, CDR2 YDEGEE. There are 15 residues in the CDR3. CDR3 nucleotide sequence: TGTGCCAGCAGCTTGGGCACAACCGGCCCCGGCGAGCAGTACTTC. It yields the protein CASSLGTTGPGEQYF.